A single sample is the source of the 8 T cell receptor beta chains below, sequenced in a study of early T cells in non-severe SARS-CoV-2 infection. MiXCR was run by TCRdb on the 5' RACE reads, yielding one entry per CDR3 protein. The sample contains tens of thousands of distinct CDR3 sequences, about an eighth of which appear only once. Sequencing input: whole blood. The receptors shown here come from an adult who was a healthcare worker with PCR-confirmed SARS-CoV-2 infection or an uninfected control (not recorded which).

This clonotype was seen repeatedly, ten times or more. V usage is TRBV29-1 and J usage is TRBJ2-2; TRBD1 might be the D (6 bases). The CDR3 has 13 amino acids. Per the germline V gene, CDR1 is SQVTM and CDR2 is ANQGSEA. The V and J ends lost 8 bases and 5 bases respectively, with 15 bases between them. The CDR3 DNA sequence: TGCAGCACAGGGTTCTCTCCAACCGGGGAGCTGTTTTTT. This gives the protein CSTGFSPTGELFF.

The chain combines TRBV7-8 with TRBJ2-1, with 7 bases that match TRBD2. Germline lookup yields CDR1 SGHVS and CDR2 FQNEAQ. The CDR3 runs 13 residues. The V and J ends lost 2 bases and 6 bases, in that order; junction bases with no gene match: 1. CDR3 in amino acids: CASSLLAANEQFF. The CDR3, as DNA: TGTGCCAGCAGCTTACTAGCGGCCAATGAGCAGTTCTTC.

The chain has TRBV7-3 and TRBJ2-6; D perhaps matches TRBD1 (6 bases). Germline V gene lookup returns CDR1 SGHTA and CDR2 FQGTGA. The CDR3 length is 15 residues. The V end lost 6 bases, the J end lost 3 bases, and 12 bases lay between the germline ends. The CDR3 region is CASSSWGHGANVLTF. CDR3 bases: TGTGCCAGCAGTTCGTGGGGGCATGGGGCCAACGTCCTGACTTTC.

This clonotype was detected a few times. V is TRBV11-2 and J is TRBJ1-6; TRBD1 matches 8 bases. The germline V gene has CDR1 SGHAT and CDR2 FQNNGV. V lost 2 bases to trimming and J lost 7 bases; unmatched junction nucleotides: 4. The CDR3 totals 15 residues. The CDR3 DNA is TGTGCCAGCAGCTTATTCCGACAGGGGAATTCACCCCTCCACTTT. Its translation is CASSLFRQGNSPLHF.

The V and J genes are TRBV11-2 and TRBJ2-3; D gene uncertain. With 1 base removed from V and 4 bases from J, the gap between germline ends came to 12 bases. This CDR3 is built from 15 residues. In germline, CDR1 is SGHAT, CDR2 FQNNGV. CDR3 residues: CASSLGPEASDTQYF. In DNA form, the CDR3 reads TGTGCCAGCAGCTTAGGGCCCGAGGCCTCAGATACGCAGTATTTT.

Notes on this clonotype: A single base separates this from a much larger clone, so it may be a read error. This chain joins TRBV7-3 and TRBJ1-1; a possible D gene is TRBD1 (5 bases). V was trimmed by 1 base and J by 9 bases, leaving 12 bases between them. The germline CDR1 and CDR2 sequences are SGHTA and FQGTGA. The CDR3 sequence is 13 residues long. The CDR3: CASSLIGETKAFF. DNA of the CDR3: TGTGCCAGCAGCTTAATAGGGGAGACTAAAGCTTTCTTT.

This chain connects TRBV2 to TRBJ2-2, with TRBD1 identical over 10 bases. J gave up 4 bases and V 8 bases, and 7 bases lay outside the gene matches. The germline CDR1 and CDR2 sequences are SNHLY and FYNNEI. The CDR3 runs to 15 residues. CDR3 bases: TGTGCCAGCGGCCGGGACAGGGGCCCCACCGGGGAGCTGTTTTTT. It codes for CASGRDRGPTGELFF.

This clonotype was counted many times. The CDR3 loop reads CASKDRGTRDTQYF. CDR3 sequence (DNA): TGCGCCAGCAAAGACAGGGGAACGAGAGATACGCAGTATTTT. This sequence joins TRBV5-1 and TRBJ2-3, with 8 bases fitting TRBD1. This CDR3 has 14 residues. The trim removed 6 bases at V and 5 bases at J, leaving 8 bases unmatched. The V gene's germline CDR1 is SGHRS and CDR2 YFSETQ.